The 25 T cell receptor beta chains given below trace back to one sample, sequenced in a study of T cell repertoires in ileal Crohn's disease. TCRdb's table, derived via immunoSEQ multiplex PCR, lists solely in-frame clones and lacks some. Among several thousand clones listed, roughly two thirds were seen once. The sample's time point: proximal margin of the surgical specimen (macroscopically non-inflamed). Sample: ileal tissue. Receptors originate from an adult with Crohn's disease.

This clone has just a few counts. The chain employs TRBV2 and TRBJ1-2, with a tentative D call TRBD1 (6 bases). There are 14 residues in the CDR3. The germline gives CDR1 SNHLY, CDR2 FYNNEI. Trimming pared 7 bases from V and 8 bases from J, leaving 20 bases between. CDR3 DNA sequence: TGTGCCAGCACCCGGACAGCGGTAGTAAACGGCTACACCTTC. It codes for CASTRTAVVNGYTF.

The V call is TRBV5-1, the J call TRBJ2-1; 12 bases align to TRBD2. CDR1 is SGHRS and CDR2 is YFSETQ in the germline V gene. The CDR3 loop spans 14 amino acids. The junction had 4 bases not matched to a gene; V was cut back by 5 bases and J by 7 bases. The CDR3 reads CASRGLAGNNEQFF. In DNA form, the CDR3 reads TGCGCCAGCAGAGGACTAGCGGGAAATAATGAGCAGTTCTTC.

The genes are TRBV5-6 and TRBJ2-5, with no clear D. V dropped 4 bases and J dropped 2 bases, with 12 bases sitting between them. CDR1 and CDR2 from the germline V gene are SGHDT and YYEEEE. The CDR3 spans 14 residues. The CDR3, as DNA: TGTGCCAGCAGCCTCCGGAAGACGCAAGAGACCCAGTACTTC. Residues: CASSLRKTQETQYF.

The J gene is TRBJ2-1, the V gene TRBV18; perhaps TRBD2 as D (6 bases). V lost 0 bases and J 5 bases, leaving 11 bases between the germline ends. From germline, CDR1 is KGHSH and CDR2 LQKENI. The CDR3 has 15 residues. CDR3 DNA: TGTGCCAGCTCACCACCCGGGGGAAACAACAATGAGCAGTTCTTC. Translation gives CASSPPGGNNNEQFF.

The chain combines TRBV19 with TRBJ1-1; the D gene is possibly TRBD1 (5 bases). Per the germline V gene, CDR1 is LNHDA and CDR2 is SQIVND (reference sequence). The CDR3 loop spans 15 amino acids. V was cut by 6 bases and J by 1 base, with 15 bases left in between. The CDR3 coding sequence is TGTGCCAGTAGCCTCGCTCCCGGACAGAACACTGAAGCTTTCTTT. Amino acid sequence: CASSLAPGQNTEAFF.

This chain links TRBV2 with TRBJ1-3, with a tentative D call TRBD1 (6 bases). Trimming removed 8 bases at V and 2 bases at J, with 10 bases between. The CDR3 is made up of 13 amino acids. Germline V gene sequence: CDR1 SNHLY, CDR2 FYNNEI. The CDR3 region has the DNA TGTGCCAGCGCCACAGGGCCTGGAAACACCATATATTTT. It specifies CASATGPGNTIYF.

The chain links TRBV9 to TRBJ2-7, with TRBD1 matching over 8 bases. The CDR3 is made up of 16 amino acids. V lost 0 bases, J lost 0 bases, and 5 bases stayed unmatched. Germline CDR1 is SGDLS and CDR2 is YYNGEE. CDR3 in amino acids: CASSVGDRGSSYEQYF. CDR3 in DNA: TGTGCCAGCAGCGTAGGAGACAGGGGCAGCTCCTACGAGCAGTACTTC.

The chain uses TRBV27 and TRBJ2-2; D is perhaps TRBD2 (6 bases). The V gene's germline CDR1 is MNHEY and CDR2 SMNVEV (reference sequence). The CDR3 is 13 amino acids. Deletions cut 1 base from V and 8 bases from J, with 8 bases between. The CDR3 reads CASSLWRGGELFF. The CDR3 nucleotides read TGTGCCAGCAGTTTATGGAGGGGTGGGGAGCTGTTTTTT.

This chain's CDR3 is CASSLGNILEETQYF. DNA for the CDR3: TGTGCCAGCAGCTTAGGGAACATCCTAGAAGAGACCCAGTACTTC. The chain joins TRBV11-3 to TRBJ2-5; D uncertain. CDR3 length equals 15 residues. CDR1 SGHNT and CDR2 YENEEA come from the germline V gene. The V end was cut by 1 base, the J end by 3 bases, with 12 bases between.

The V call is TRBV4-3, the J call TRBJ2-1, with D unclear. This CDR3 has 18 residues. Germline V lookup: CDR1 LGHNA, CDR2 YSLEER. With 0 bases removed from V and 1 base from J, the gap between germline ends came to 16 bases. CDR3 coding DNA: TGCGCCAGCAGCCAAGATTTCTCGGCGGAGTTGTCCTACAATGAGCAGTTCTTC. The encoded protein is CASSQDFSAELSYNEQFF.

This sequence joins TRBV19 and TRBJ1-1, with a tentative D call TRBD1 (6 bases). The CDR3 totals 14 residues. Germline assignment: CDR1 LNHDA and CDR2 SQIVND (reference sequence). The ends were cut back, 4 bases at V and 3 bases at J, with 12 bases in the middle. The CDR3 here is CASSRQDSYTEAFF. In nucleotides, the CDR3 is TGTGCCAGTAGTAGACAGGACTCCTACACTGAAGCTTTCTTT.

This chain links TRBV27 with TRBJ2-1, with TRBD2 identical over 16 bases. J lost 8 bases, V lost 4 bases, and 5 bases had no gene match. CDR1 MNHEY and CDR2 SMNVEV come from the germline V gene (reference sequence). The CDR3 spans 16 residues. The CDR3 DNA reads TGTGCCAGCAGTTGGGGACTAGCGGGAGGGCAGGATGAGCAGTTCTTC. Protein: CASSWGLAGGQDEQFF.

This sequence joins TRBV5-1 and TRBJ1-4; TRBD1 agrees at 7 bases. Per germline, CDR1 SGHRS and CDR2 YFSETQ. The V segment lost 6 bases and the J segment 8 bases; nucleotides outside the gene matches: 13. The CDR3 totals 15 residues. This CDR3 reads CASKVGTVGSEKLFF. CDR3 DNA sequence: TGCGCCAGCAAGGTTGGGACAGTGGGGTCCGAAAAACTGTTTTTT.

The CDR3 region is CSVDGGRETQYF. In DNA form, the CDR3 reads TGCAGCGTTGATGGGGGGCGAGAGACCCAGTACTTC. The genes are TRBV29-1 and TRBJ2-5, with D possibly called TRBD1 or TRBD2 (6 bases each). Trimming took 3 bases from V and 4 from J, leaving 9 bases between them. Per germline, CDR1 SQVTM and CDR2 ANQGSEA. This CDR3 region has 12 residues.

The V call is TRBV7-3, the J call TRBJ1-2, with D unclear. Germline CDR1 is SGHTA and CDR2 is FQGTGA. V was trimmed by 3 bases and J by 6 bases, leaving 5 bases between them. This CDR3 contains 11 residues. The CDR3 DNA follows: TGTGCCAGCAGCTTGCGGGATGGCTACACCTTC. Translating gives CASSLRDGYTF.

The chain uses TRBV7-9 and TRBJ1-2; D is unclear. From germline, CDR1 is SEHNR and CDR2 FQNEAQ (reference sequence). Trimming removed 3 bases at V and 0 bases at J, with 8 bases between. CDR3 length: 14 residues. The CDR3 DNA sequence: TGTGCCAGCAGCTTCGACGGAACTAACTATGGCTACACCTTC. It encodes CASSFDGTNYGYTF.

This clone is large (0.1 to 1%) in the sample. The chain uses TRBV27 and TRBJ2-1; D gene ambiguous. The germline V gene encodes CDR1 MNHEY and CDR2 SMNVEV (reference sequence). Trimming shortened V by 4 bases and J by 0 bases, and 7 bases separated the two germline ends. CDR3 length: 14 residues. CDR3 sequence (DNA): TGTGCCAGCAGTTCCCTTAGCTCCTACAATGAGCAGTTCTTC. This codes for CASSSLSSYNEQFF.

This chain links TRBV2 with TRBJ2-2, with 9 bases fitting TRBD1. This CDR3 comprises 15 residues. The germline CDR1 and CDR2 sequences are SNHLY and FYNNEI. V lost 6 bases, J lost 9 bases, and 11 bases stayed unmatched. CDR3 nucleotides: TGTGCCAGCAGATGGACAGGGGCTAGGAAATGGGAGCTGTTTTTT. Amino acids: CASRWTGARKWELFF. The entire variable domain, with the rest obtained from reference TRBV2 and TRBJ2-2, is as follows: EPEVTQTPSHQVTQMGQEVILRCVPISNHLYFYWYRQILGQKVEFLVSFYNNEISEKSEIFDDQFSVERPDGSNFTLKIRSTKLEDSAMYFCASRWTGARKWELFFGEGSRLTVL.

The chain recombines TRBV6-1 with TRBJ1-2, with D tentatively TRBD1 (5 bases). Trimming stripped 0 bases from V and 4 bases from J, with 12 bases between. Germline CDR1 and CDR2: MNHNS and SASEGT. The CDR3 is 15 residues long. CDR3: CASSEANRGVYGYTF. CDR3 DNA sequence: TGTGCCAGCAGTGAAGCGAATCGAGGGGTCTATGGCTACACCTTC.

The rearrangement uses TRBV7-6 and TRBJ2-5; 10 positions match TRBD2. This CDR3 has 14 residues. Per the germline V gene, CDR1 is SGHVS and CDR2 is FNYEAQ. V shed 7 bases and J 4 bases; nucleotides not matched to a gene: 6. CDR3 DNA: TGTGCCAGCACCGATAGCGGGAGGCTAGAGACCCAGTACTTC. Translating gives CASTDSGRLETQYF.

The CDR3 spells CSVTLNTEAFF. The CDR3 DNA is TGCAGCGTAACGCTGAACACTGAAGCTTTCTTT. The chain recombines TRBV29-1 with TRBJ1-1; the D is unclear. Germline V gene sequence: CDR1 SQVTM, CDR2 ANQGSEA. V shed 6 bases and J shed 0 bases, with 5 bases lying between them. The CDR3 extends over 11 amino acids.

The V call is TRBV19, the J call TRBJ1-5; D is possibly TRBD1 (5 bases). V was cut by 6 bases and J by 4 bases, with 16 bases left in between. This CDR3 is 15 amino acids long. Germline V gives CDR1 LNHDA, CDR2 SQIVND (reference sequence). The CDR3 reads CASSSMWGVNQPQHF. In nucleotides, the CDR3 is TGTGCCAGTAGCTCCATGTGGGGCGTAAATCAGCCCCAGCATTTT. Looking up the rest from reference TRBV19 and TRBJ1-5 gives the full variable domain: DGGITQSPKYLFRKEGQNVTLSCEQNLNHDAMYWYRQDPGQGLRLIYYSQIVNDFQKGDIAEGYSVSREKKESFPLTVTSAQKNPTAFYLCASSSMWGVNQPQHFGDGTRLSIL.

V is TRBV19 and J is TRBJ1-5, with 8 bases aligning to TRBD1. The ends lost 4 bases at V and 5 bases at J; junction bases unmatched: 10. The CDR3 consists of 16 residues. Per germline, CDR1 LNHDA and CDR2 SQIVND (reference sequence). The DNA of the CDR3 is TGTGCCAGTAGTACTCGACGGACAGGGAGAGATCAGCCCCAGCATTTT. Protein: CASSTRRTGRDQPQHF. The complete variable domain, with remaining parts taken from reference TRBV19 and TRBJ1-5, reads DGGITQSPKYLFRKEGQNVTLSCEQNLNHDAMYWYRQDPGQGLRLIYYSQIVNDFQKGDIAEGYSVSREKKESFPLTVTSAQKNPTAFYLCASSTRRTGRDQPQHFGDGTRLSIL.

This chain connects TRBV5-4 to TRBJ2-3; D unresolved. The V end lost 4 bases, the J end lost 1 base, and 16 bases lay between the germline ends. Germline lookup yields CDR1 SGHNT and CDR2 YYREEE (reference sequence). This CDR3 comprises 16 residues. CDR3 in amino acids: CASSPKTPRGTDTQYF. CDR3 nucleotides: TGTGCCAGCAGCCCGAAGACCCCCAGAGGCACAGATACGCAGTATTTT.

This clone is medium-sized. This chain's CDR3 is CASSLDGALNYGYTF. CDR3 nucleotide sequence: TGTGCCAGCAGCTTAGACGGGGCCCTTAACTATGGCTACACCTTC. The chain links TRBV7-2 to TRBJ1-2; tentatively, D is TRBD1 (5 bases). Deletions cut 1 base from V and 1 base from J, with 10 bases between. Germline CDR1 and CDR2: SGHTA and FQGNSA. The CDR3 consists of 15 residues.